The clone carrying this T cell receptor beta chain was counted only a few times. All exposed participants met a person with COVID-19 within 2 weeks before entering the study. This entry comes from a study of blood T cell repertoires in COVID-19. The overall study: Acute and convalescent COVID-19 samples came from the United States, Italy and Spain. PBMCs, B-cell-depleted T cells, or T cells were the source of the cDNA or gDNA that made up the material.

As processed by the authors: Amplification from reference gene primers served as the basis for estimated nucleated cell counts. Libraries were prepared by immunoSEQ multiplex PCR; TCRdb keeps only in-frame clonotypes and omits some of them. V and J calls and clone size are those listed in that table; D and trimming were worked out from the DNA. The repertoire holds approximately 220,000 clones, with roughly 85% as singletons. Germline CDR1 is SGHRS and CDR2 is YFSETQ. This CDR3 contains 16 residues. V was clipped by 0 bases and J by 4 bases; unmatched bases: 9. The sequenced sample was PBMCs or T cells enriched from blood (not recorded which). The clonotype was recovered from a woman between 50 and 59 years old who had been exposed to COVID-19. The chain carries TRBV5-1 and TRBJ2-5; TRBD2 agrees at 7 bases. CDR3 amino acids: CASSLGTRGERETQYF. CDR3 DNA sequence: TGCGCCAGCAGCTTGGGTACTCGGGGGGAAAGAGAGACCCAGTACTTC.